This T cell receptor (beta chain) was identified during a study of shared clonotypes between healthy human individuals. General study findings and limits: Sequencing depth was predicted to influence how clonotypes are shared among donors.

The assay used deep level. The method was immunoSEQ multiplex PCR; TCRdb's version includes in-frame clones alone and lacks a portion of them. The sample has some 450,000 clones, 60% to 80% seen once; the top ten hold around 11%. Caucasian adults living in Nashville, Tennessee, provided all samples. The CDR3 spans 11 residues. Germline CDR1 is SEHNR and CDR2 is FQNEAQ (reference sequence). The V end lost 4 bases, the J end lost 9 bases, and 7 bases lay between the germline ends. A word on this clone: Its antigen is not identified.

Sequenced sample: PBMCs. The source of this sequence is a woman aged 40 to 55 in good health. Some clones in this sample may be carry-over from other donors' samples. The gene calls are TRBV7-9 and TRBJ2-1; the D gene is possibly TRBD2 (6 bases). The CDR3 DNA is TGTGCCAGCAGCTCAGCGGGTGAGCAGTTCTTC. This encodes CASSSAGEQFF.